The T cell receptor (beta chain) described here comes from a study of blood T cell repertoires in COVID-19. Original analysis: Reference gene primer amplification gave nucleated cell count estimates. The assay was immunoSEQ multiplex PCR, and TCRdb's table has in-frame clones only and misses some. The V and J calls and clone size come from that table; D and trimming were worked out from the DNA. The data show about 270,000 clones, about 89% seen once. In its sample, this clone was seen a few times. V lost 1 base, J lost 3 bases, and 5 bases stayed unmatched. CDR1 KGHSH and CDR2 LQKENI come from the germline V gene. The CDR3 runs 16 residues.

The receptor was isolated from a man between 45 and 60 years old with acute or convalescent COVID-19. Material: peripheral blood. This chain uses TRBV18 with TRBJ1-3, with 8 bases aligning to TRBD1. CDR3 bases: TGTGCCAGCTCACCACAGGGGACAGGAGATGGAAACACCATATATTTT. It is translated as CASSPQGTGDGNTIYF.